This T cell receptor (beta chain) was recovered during a study of CD8+CD57+ T cells in acquired aplastic anemia (dated by TCRdb to the late 2010s). Broadly, across the study: Extracted DNA from sorted CD4+ and CD8+ cells averaged approximately 3 ug, ranging from about 0.18 to 27.4 ug. An average of approximately 10 million reads for CD4+ cells and 11 million or so reads for CD8+ cells was obtained from healthy donor samples. General study outcomes and caveats: No significant difference in CD8+ Simpson's diversity was found between patients and healthy controls (P=0.060). Although twenty-nine CD8+ CDR3 sequences were shared by patients and controls, these sequences appeared highly expressed in patients and within the immunodominant clones of patients.

The study deep-sequenced TCR repertoires of sorted CD4+ and CD8+ blood T cells from severe aplastic anemia patients and healthy subjects. Ficoll-Paque density gradient centrifugation was used to isolate peripheral blood mononuclear cells. Before DNA extraction, CD4+ and CD8+ T cells were sorted by FACS or by magnetic beads. Many counts were recorded for this clonotype. Its antigen has not been determined. No much larger clonotype is one base removed from it; base qualities were not supplied. Genomic DNA was used as template for profiling of TCR beta VDJ combinations and CDR3 sequences. An Illumina HiSeq 2000 was used for TCR repertoire sequencing. The published analysis was carried out like this. Repertoire assessment relied on Simpson's diversity index, CDR3 size and DJ length profiles, and TRBV/TRBJ rearrangement plots. The immunodominant clone was defined as the most abundant DNA sequence in deep sequencing data. CDR3 amino acid sequences were screened for sharing across subjects and were compared with published repertoires and the VDJdb database. TCRdb passed the public sequencing reads through fastp at Q25 and MiXCR, retaining productive beta sequences. One record per CDR3 amino acid sequence lists the most common genes and DNA. TCRdb, rather than the study authors, made the V and J calls. This sample lists a few hundred thousand distinct CDR3 sequences; 30% to 40% were detected once. Approximately 1.2% of the sample is held by the ten biggest clonotypes.

The CDR3 contains 13 residues, cysteine and phenylalanine counted. Just CDR3 DNA is preserved here, 39 bases in frame from base 1. From V the trimming removes 1 base and from J it removes 5 bases, while the gene matches leave 1 base of the junction unaccounted for. The germline V gene (reference sequence) supplies CDR1 DFQATT and CDR2 SNEGSKA. The clonotype originates from a human donor in good health, serving as a control. Rearrangement joined TRBV20-1 to TRBJ1-1; a stretch of 10 junction bases matches TRBD1. The source material was sorted CD4+, CD8+, or CD8+CD57+ T cells (not recorded which) from PBMCs. The bases read TGCAGTGCTAGAGTGGGACAGGGGACTGAAGCTTTCTTT. This translates into CSARVGQGTEAFF.